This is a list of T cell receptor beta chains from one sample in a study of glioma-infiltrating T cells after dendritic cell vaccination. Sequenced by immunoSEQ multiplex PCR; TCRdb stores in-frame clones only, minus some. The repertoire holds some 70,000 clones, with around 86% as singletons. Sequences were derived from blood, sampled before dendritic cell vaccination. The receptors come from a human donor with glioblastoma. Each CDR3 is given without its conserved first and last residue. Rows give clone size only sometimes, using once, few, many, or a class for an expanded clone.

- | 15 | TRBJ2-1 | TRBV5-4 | ASRPRPGQGAYNEQF
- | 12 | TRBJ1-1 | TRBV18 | ASLKGNSNTEAF
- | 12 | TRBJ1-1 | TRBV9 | ASSSLRGGAEAF
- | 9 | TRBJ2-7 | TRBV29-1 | SVTQGREQY
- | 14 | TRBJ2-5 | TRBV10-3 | AIGREGETYQETQY
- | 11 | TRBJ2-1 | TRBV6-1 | ASSTSQRNEQF
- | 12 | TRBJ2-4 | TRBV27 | ASSPQGGKNIQY
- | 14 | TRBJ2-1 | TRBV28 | ASSFPGQGATNEQF
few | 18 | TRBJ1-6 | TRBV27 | ASSLRFTGISSLGDSPLH
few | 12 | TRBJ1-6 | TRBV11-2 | ASSLARLNSPLH
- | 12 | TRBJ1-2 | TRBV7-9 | ASSLDRKRGGYT
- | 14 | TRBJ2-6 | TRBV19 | ASSIAGVGGANVLT
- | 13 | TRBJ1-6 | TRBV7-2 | ASSLGTGTHSPLH
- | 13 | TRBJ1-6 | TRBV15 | ATWQGDSYNSPLH
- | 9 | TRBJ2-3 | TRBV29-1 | SVDTQDTQY
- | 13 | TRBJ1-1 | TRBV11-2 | ASSSPYRGNTEAF
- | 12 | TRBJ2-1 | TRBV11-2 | ASSPGLAGVEQF
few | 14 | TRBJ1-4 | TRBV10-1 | ASSPTGLSTNEKLF
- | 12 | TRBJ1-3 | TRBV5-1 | ASSSTDSGNTIY
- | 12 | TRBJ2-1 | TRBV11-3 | ASSRPEGANEQF
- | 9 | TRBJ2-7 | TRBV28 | ASSYLSEQY
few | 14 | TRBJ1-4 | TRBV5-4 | ASSPMGTGANEKLF
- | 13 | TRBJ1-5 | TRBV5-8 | ASSQGVKLGQPQH
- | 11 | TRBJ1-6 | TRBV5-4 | ASSNRVNSPLH
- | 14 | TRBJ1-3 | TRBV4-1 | ASSQVGGRMGNTIY
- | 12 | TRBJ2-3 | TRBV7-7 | ASSPHRSTDTQY
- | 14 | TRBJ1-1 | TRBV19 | ASSILQGRVGTEAF
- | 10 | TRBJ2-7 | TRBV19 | ASSKGGYEQY
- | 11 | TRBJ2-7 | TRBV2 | ASSEDRVYEQY
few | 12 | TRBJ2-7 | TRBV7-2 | ASSLGRGSYEQY
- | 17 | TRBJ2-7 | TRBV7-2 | ASSLALAGGSTTFYEQY
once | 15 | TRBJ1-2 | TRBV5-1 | ASSYRTGRTQNYGYT